Presented here are 26 T cell receptor beta chains from one specimen sequenced in a study of blood T cell repertoires in COVID-19. The data were produced by immunoSEQ multiplex PCR, yet TCRdb's version contains in-frame clones alone and is incomplete. The sample records over 90,000 clones, about 85% being singletons. The sequenced material came from peripheral blood. All receptors come from an older man with active or convalescent COVID-19.

This rearrangement joins TRBV19 to TRBJ1-1; D remains unclear. CDR1 and CDR2 (germline): LNHDA, SQIVND (reference sequence). This CDR3 contains 13 residues. Trimming cost V 6 bases and J 2 bases, with 10 bases left between them. DNA of the CDR3: TGTGCCAGTAGCCCGGGTCGTAACACTGAAGCTTTCTTT. It encodes CASSPGRNTEAFF.

The CDR3 protein is CASRVGQGNQPQHF. Written as DNA, the CDR3 is TGTGCCAGCAGGGTGGGACAGGGCAATCAGCCCCAGCATTTT. The rearrangement links TRBV5-8 to TRBJ1-5, with TRBD1 matching 8 bases. The CDR3 contains 14 residues. Germline trimming cut 5 bases from V and 2 bases from J; bases unmatched to any gene: 3. Germline CDR1 SGHTS, CDR2 YDEGEE.

The chain combines TRBV4-1 with TRBJ1-2; 8 bases line up with TRBD1. With V trimmed by 1 base and J by 6 bases, 7 bases remained unmatched. The germline V gene encodes CDR1 MGHRA and CDR2 YSYEKL. This CDR3 has 15 amino acids. The CDR3 DNA reads as TGCGCCAGCAGCCAAGTAACGACAGGGGTCGATGGCTACACCTTC. Translating gives CASSQVTTGVDGYTF.

This chain links TRBV28 with TRBJ1-2; 8 nucleotides agree with TRBD1. This CDR3 has 14 amino acids. Losses at the gene ends were 3 bases for V and 3 bases for J; bases not matched to a gene: 3. Germline CDR1 and CDR2: MDHEN and SYDVKM. DNA of the CDR3: TGTGCCAGCAGTTTTCCAGGGGGCGACTATGGCTACACCTTC. This encodes CASSFPGGDYGYTF.

This clone has only one observation. The rearrangement joins TRBV20-1 to TRBJ1-2; 7 bases are shared with TRBD1. Trimming cost V 5 bases and J 5 bases; bases outside gene matches: 2. The CDR3 has 11 amino acids. The V gene's germline CDR1 is DFQATT and CDR2 SNEGSKA (reference sequence). CDR3 sequence: CSAQQGYGYTF. CDR3 nucleotides: TGCAGTGCTCAACAGGGGTATGGCTACACCTTC.

The rearrangement joins TRBV10-3 to TRBJ2-7, with TRBD1 matching over 7 bases. After removal of 0 bases from V and 2 bases from J, the junction contained 1 base not matched to a gene. The CDR3 contains 14 residues. CDR1 ENHRY and CDR2 SYGVKD come from the germline V gene. This CDR3 reads CAISESGTAYEQYF. The CDR3 nucleotides are TGTGCCATCAGTGAGTCGGGGACAGCCTACGAGCAGTACTTC.

The chain couples TRBV6-5 to TRBJ2-7; 9 bases line up with TRBD2. CDR3 length: 15 amino acids. Germline assignment: CDR1 MNHEY and CDR2 SVGAGI. Trimming cost V 2 bases and J 4 bases; bases outside gene matches: 6. CDR3 in amino acids: CASSYAAGGGYEQYF. In nucleotides, the CDR3 is TGTGCCAGCAGTTACGCTGCGGGGGGGGGATACGAGCAGTACTTC.

There are a few counts of this clone. The chain joins TRBV5-1 to TRBJ2-3; 10 nucleotides line up with TRBD2. The length of the CDR3 is 15 residues. The junction had 8 bases not matched to a gene; V was cut back by 4 bases and J by 6 bases. The V gene's germline CDR1 is SGHRS and CDR2 YFSETQ. The CDR3 sequence is CASSPLAGDADTQYF. Written as DNA, the CDR3 is TGCGCCAGCAGCCCTCTAGCGGGGGATGCGGATACGCAGTATTTT.

CDR3 protein: CASMRETRGYTF. The DNA of the CDR3 is TGTGCCAGTATGAGGGAGACCCGAGGCTACACCTTC. The chain joins TRBV19 to TRBJ1-2; D call uncertain. The CDR3 loop spans 12 amino acids. Trimming shortened V by 7 bases and J by 8 bases, and 14 bases separated the two germline ends. Germline CDR1 is LNHDA and CDR2 is SQIVND (reference sequence).

This sequence joins TRBV13 and TRBJ2-5; tentative D call: TRBD2 (5 bases). CDR3 length: 18 amino acids. V lost 4 bases and J 1 base, leaving 22 bases between the germline ends. CDR1 and CDR2 (germline): PRHDT, FYEKMQ (reference sequence). CDR3 sequence (DNA): TGTGCCAGCAGCTACGGACTCCGAAGACTCCGGACCCAAGAGACCCAGTACTTC. It codes for CASSYGLRRLRTQETQYF.

The chain carries TRBV6-5 and TRBJ1-5; D is ambiguous. V was pared by 2 bases and J by 2 bases, with 7 bases between. The CDR3 has 14 residues. In germline, CDR1 is MNHEY, CDR2 SVGAGI. CDR3 residues: CASSYVAGNQPQHF. The CDR3, as DNA: TGTGCCAGCAGTTACGTGGCGGGCAATCAGCCCCAGCATTTT.

The V and J genes are TRBV29-1 and TRBJ2-1, with no clear D. Trimming left V 7 bases short and J 1 base short, with 17 bases between. This CDR3 contains 15 residues. Germline CDR1 is SQVTM and CDR2 is ANQGSEA. CDR3 nucleotide sequence: TGCAGCGCGGAAACGAATCCCGGGTCCTACAATGAGCAGTTCTTC. Protein sequence: CSAETNPGSYNEQFF.

The rearrangement joins TRBV11-3 to TRBJ2-5; 8 bases fit TRBD1. Germline V gene sequence: CDR1 SGHNT, CDR2 YENEEA. With 5 bases clipped from V and 4 bases from J, the junction kept 3 bases outside the gene matches. The CDR3 contains 13 residues. The CDR3 sequence: CASSRTGIETQYF. CDR3 in DNA: TGTGCCAGCAGCCGGACAGGGATAGAGACCCAGTACTTC.

This chain links TRBV28 with TRBJ1-6; maybe TRBD1 (6 bases). The V and J ends lost 3 bases and 10 bases respectively, with 16 bases between them. CDR1 MDHEN and CDR2 SYDVKM come from the germline V gene. CDR3 size: 15 residues. The CDR3 DNA reads as TGTGCCAGCAGTTTGTTAACAGGGCGCGGGTCACCCCTCCACTTT. This encodes CASSLLTGRGSPLHF.

The chain carries TRBV19 and TRBJ2-4, with TRBD1 identical over 8 bases. With V trimmed by 5 bases and J by 9 bases, 9 bases remained unmatched. The CDR3 is 14 residues long. The germline gives CDR1 LNHDA, CDR2 SQIVND (reference sequence). DNA for the CDR3: TGTGCCAGTAGTCAACGACAGGGGTTGGTCATTCAGTACTTC. Translated: CASSQRQGLVIQYF.

This clone was seen once. This sequence joins TRBV2 and TRBJ2-2; TRBD1 might be the D (5 bases). The length of the CDR3 is 15 residues. The ends were cut back, 0 bases at V and 3 bases at J, with 8 bases in the middle. Germline V lookup: CDR1 SNHLY, CDR2 FYNNEI. Written as DNA, the CDR3 is TGTGCCAGCAGTGAAGCAGGGGCCGACACCGGGGAGCTGTTTTTT. This gives the protein CASSEAGADTGELFF.

V usage is TRBV10-3 and J usage is TRBJ1-3; TRBD1 matches 11 bases. In germline, CDR1 is ENHRY, CDR2 SYGVKD. This CDR3 is built from 15 residues. The trim removed 6 bases at V and 2 bases at J, leaving 3 bases unmatched. CDR3 coding DNA: TGTGCCATCAGCCCGGGACAGGGGGCTGGAAACACCATATATTTT. Translated: CAISPGQGAGNTIYF.

V is TRBV20-1 and J is TRBJ2-5; 7 positions agree with TRBD1. The CDR3 has 14 residues. After removal of 4 bases from V and 4 bases from J, the junction contained 9 bases not matched to a gene. CDR1 and CDR2 (germline): DFQATT, SNEGSKA (reference sequence). CDR3 DNA sequence: TGCAGTGCTACTGAGAGACAGGGATTAGAGACCCAGTACTTC. Translating gives CSATERQGLETQYF.

The chain combines TRBV4-1 with TRBJ2-1, with D possibly matching TRBD1 (6 bases). Germline V lookup: CDR1 MGHRA, CDR2 YSYEKL. Trimming pared 6 bases from V and 7 bases from J, leaving 19 bases between. The CDR3 has 15 residues. CDR3 region: CASSHQGIRVNEQFF. CDR3 in DNA: TGCGCCAGCAGTCATCAGGGGATTCGGGTGAATGAGCAGTTCTTC.

The gene calls are TRBV6-6 and TRBJ2-2; 14 positions match TRBD2. CDR3 length: 20 residues. Germline trimming cut 6 bases from V and 7 bases from J; bases unmatched to any gene: 19. In germline, CDR1 is MNHNY, CDR2 SVGAGI (reference sequence). The CDR3: CASSRRGTSGGPGGVGELFF. Written as DNA, the CDR3 is TGTGCCAGCAGCCGAAGGGGGACTAGCGGGGGTCCCGGAGGCGTCGGGGAGCTGTTTTTT.

The chain is built from TRBV27 and TRBJ1-2; 10 nucleotides align to TRBD1. Germline CDR1 reads MNHEY; CDR2 reads SMNVEV (reference sequence). The ends lost 8 bases at V and 8 bases at J; junction bases unmatched: 11. The CDR3 length is 14 residues. The CDR3 region is CASQLGQGVGGYTF. The DNA of the CDR3 is TGTGCCAGCCAACTCGGACAGGGGGTGGGAGGCTACACCTTC.

V and J are TRBV5-1 and TRBJ2-5; TRBD1 agrees at 9 bases. V was pared by 0 bases and J by 3 bases, with 6 bases of the junction left unmatched. Germline V gene lookup returns CDR1 SGHRS and CDR2 YFSETQ. The CDR3 covers 16 residues. The CDR3 here is CASSLEGQGPEETQYF. The CDR3 nucleotides read TGCGCCAGCAGCTTGGAGGGACAGGGACCAGAAGAGACCCAGTACTTC.

The V call is TRBV5-1, the J call TRBJ2-5, with 8 bases identical to TRBD1. CDR3 length equals 14 residues. The V gene end was trimmed by 5 bases and the J gene end by 2 bases; junction bases not matched to a gene: 5. Germline loops: CDR1 SGHRS, CDR2 YFSETQ. CDR3 nucleotides: TGCGCCAGCAGAACCACAGGGGGGCAAGAGACCCAGTACTTC. Its translation: CASRTTGGQETQYF.

The V and J genes are TRBV12-3 or TRBV12-4 and TRBJ2-7, with D possibly TRBD2 on 7 matching bases. Trimming removed 3 bases from V and 8 bases from J, with 11 bases in between. This CDR3 contains 12 residues. The CDR3 region is CASSFPGGQQYF. The CDR3 DNA reads TGTGCCAGCAGTTTCCCGGGGGGCCAGCAGTACTTC.

This clone was seen ten or more times. The rearrangement uses TRBV28 and TRBJ1-2, with 7 bases lining up with TRBD1. This CDR3 is built from 18 residues. Germline assignment: CDR1 MDHEN and CDR2 SYDVKM. V shed 3 bases and J 3 bases; nucleotides not matched to a gene: 16. CDR3 amino acids: CASSLVRRTGRFYYGYTF. The CDR3 bases are TGTGCCAGCAGTTTGGTGCGGCGGACAGGACGGTTTTACTATGGCTACACCTTC.

The rearrangement joins TRBV7-2 to TRBJ2-3; possible D gene TRBD2, 7 bases. V was clipped by 1 base and J by 6 bases, with 17 bases between them. CDR3 size: 16 residues. CDR1 SGHTA and CDR2 FQGNSA come from the germline V gene. This CDR3 is CASSLGTAGPRDTQYF. CDR3 nucleotide sequence: TGTGCCAGCAGCTTAGGGACAGCGGGGCCTCGGGATACGCAGTATTTT.